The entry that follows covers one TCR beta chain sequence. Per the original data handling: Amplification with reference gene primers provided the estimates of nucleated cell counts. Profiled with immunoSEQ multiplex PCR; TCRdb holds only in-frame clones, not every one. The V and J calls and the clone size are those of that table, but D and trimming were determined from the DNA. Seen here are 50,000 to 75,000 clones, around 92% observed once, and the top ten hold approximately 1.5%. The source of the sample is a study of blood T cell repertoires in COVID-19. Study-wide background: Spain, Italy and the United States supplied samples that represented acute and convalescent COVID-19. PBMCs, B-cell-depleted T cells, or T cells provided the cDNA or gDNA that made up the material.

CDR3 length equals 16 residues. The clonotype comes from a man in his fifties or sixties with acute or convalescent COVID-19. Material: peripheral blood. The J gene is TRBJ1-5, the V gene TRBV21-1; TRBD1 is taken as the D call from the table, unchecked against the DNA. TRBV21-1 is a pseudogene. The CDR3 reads CASSKGQGPGWVAQHF. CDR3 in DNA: TGTGCCAGCAGCAAAGGACAGGGACCGGGGTGGGTGGCCCAGCATTTT.